This note documents a single T cell receptor (beta chain) sequence. Treatment of any kind had been given to no patient before thyroid surgery. The data belong to a study of metastatic and nonmetastatic thyroid tumors. With MiXCR, TCRdb reprocessed the PCR reads. The sample has around 25,000 clones, roughly 13% seen once. CDR1 is SGHAT and CDR2 is FQNNGV in the germline V gene. The length of the CDR3 is 16 residues. V lost 5 bases, J lost 0 bases, and 17 bases lay in between. The chain joins TRBV11-2 to TRBJ2-7; D may be TRBD1 (5 bases). Sequencing used blood. The origin of this receptor is a female donor with papillary thyroid cancer or a benign thyroid nodule (not recorded which). Some clones in this sample may be carry-over from other donors' samples. CDR3 nucleotides: TGTGCCAGCAGCCTAGGGGTTTACATGAGCTCCTACGAGCAGTACTTC. It encodes CASSLGVYMSSYEQYF.